Sequencing of this TCR beta chain was carried out in a study of Ad26.COV2.S vaccination and SARS-CoV-2 variants. Study in general: Trial arm assignment for the donor was COV1001 Ad26.COV2.S. In the study, Ad26.COV2.S was injected intramuscularly once, or twice 56 days apart. Whole-study findings and limits: The analyses of TCR breadth and depth may have understated the size of total T cell responses.

This clone was recorded only once. Its target is unknown. This sample's treatment: about 20 received Ad26.COV2.S at low or high dose, single or two shots; 5 received placebo; per-sample allocation not given. At day 63 after the first vaccine or placebo injection, samples were drawn. Donor was an adult aged 18-55 years in Boston. Trimming pared 0 bases from V and 2 bases from J, leaving 8 bases between. The CDR3 length is 14 residues. Per germline, CDR1 SGHRS and CDR2 YFSETQ. The table came from immunoSEQ multiplex PCR; TCRdb's copy has only in-frame clones and leaves some out. The table includes hundreds of thousands of clones, around four fifths detected once.

The rearrangement uses TRBV5-1 and TRBJ1-2; perhaps TRBD1 as D (6 bases). Source: peripheral blood, taken in a trial of Ad26.COV2.S vaccine versus placebo. The TCR sequence derives from a person between 18 and 65 years old who received the Ad26.COV2.S COVID-19 vaccine or a placebo. CDR3: CASSLGGTNYGYTF. The CDR3 nucleotides read TGCGCCAGCAGCTTGGGGGGGACAAACTATGGCTACACCTTC.